A single sample is the source of the 11 T cell receptor beta chains below, sequenced in a study of CD8 T cells in ankylosing spondylitis (dated by TCRdb to about 2017). Libraries were prepared through 5' RACE. For sequencing, an Illumina HiSeq 2500 was employed. Using fastp at Q25 and MiXCR, TCRdb reprocessed the public reads and kept productive beta chains. CDR3 protein duplicates are merged, each entry listing the most common genes and DNA. The sample table records about 540,000 distinct CDR3 sequences; roughly 13% of these occur just once. 6.8% of the sample is held by the ten biggest clonotypes. These receptors lack a known antigen. Summary of the overall study and its limitations: Blood from ankylosing spondylitis patients appeared to be characterized by a TCR beta motif composed of 7 to 9 highly homologous amino acid variants.

Specimen: blood, either unsorted or a sorted T cell fraction (not recorded which). Receptor source: a male donor with ankylosing spondylitis.

The genes are TRBV11-2 and TRBJ2-7; 8 bases agree with TRBD2. Germline assignment: CDR1 SGHAT and CDR2 FQNNGV. The V and J ends lost 5 bases and 6 bases, in that order; junction bases with no gene match: 9. The CDR3 covers 14 residues. CDR3 DNA sequence: TGTGCCAGCAGCCGGGGGGGAGGGCCAACCGAGCAGTACTTC. Translating gives CASSRGGGPTEQYF.

There are a few counts of this clonotype. The gene calls are TRBV7-9 and TRBJ2-3, with D possibly TRBD1 on 5 matching bases. Trimming removed 4 bases from V and 10 bases from J, with 18 bases in between. Germline CDR1 reads SEHNR; CDR2 reads FQNEAQ (reference sequence). The CDR3 spans 14 residues. CDR3 bases: TGTGCCAGCAGCTCCGGAGTTCGTCAGGGTGCGCAGTATTTT. This codes for CASSSGVRQGAQYF.

This clonotype was seen a handful of times. V and J are TRBV5-1 and TRBJ2-1; tentative D call: TRBD2 (5 bases). Trimming took 0 bases from V and 3 from J, leaving 7 bases between them. This CDR3 contains 14 residues. Germline V gene data show CDR1 as SGHRS and CDR2 as YFSETQ. The CDR3 reads CASSLEAVYNEQFF. The CDR3 bases are TGCGCCAGCAGCTTGGAAGCGGTCTACAATGAGCAGTTCTTC.

This clonotype was seen only a few times. The chain combines TRBV11-1 with TRBJ2-3; D may be TRBD1 (6 bases). Germline loops: CDR1 SGHAT, CDR2 FQDESV (reference sequence). V was trimmed by 5 bases and J by 4 bases, leaving 13 bases between them. The CDR3 loop spans 14 amino acids. The DNA of the CDR3 is TGTGCCAGCAGCCAGAGGTGGGGGCCAGATACGCAGTATTTT. It codes for CASSQRWGPDTQYF.

The table lists this clonotype with a few counts. In DNA, the CDR3 is TGCAGTGCTAGACTAGCGCAACTGAGTAATGAGCAGTTCTTC. This sequence encodes CSARLAQLSNEQFF. The chain combines TRBV20-1 with TRBJ2-1, with D possibly matching TRBD2 (6 bases). The CDR3 has 14 residues. Germline V gives CDR1 DFQATT, CDR2 SNEGSKA (reference sequence). The V and J ends lost 2 bases and 7 bases respectively, with 15 bases between them.

There are many counts of this clonotype. The chain carries TRBV5-1 and TRBJ1-1; no clear D. Trimming took 2 bases from V and 1 from J, leaving 6 bases between them. The CDR3 length is 13 residues. Germline-derived CDR1 and CDR2 are SGHRS and YFSETQ. The CDR3 region is CASSFGPNTEAFF. Here the CDR3 DNA reads TGCGCCAGCAGCTTCGGACCGAACACTGAAGCTTTCTTT.

This clonotype has a count of ten or more. V is TRBV12-3 or TRBV12-4 and J is TRBJ2-2, with a possible D match to TRBD2 (5 bases). Trimming left V 8 bases short and J 0 bases short, with 10 bases between. CDR3 length: 14 amino acids. CDR3 bases: TGTGCCAGCCAGAGGCGGGCGAACACCGGGGAGCTGTTTTTT. This encodes CASQRRANTGELFF.

This clonotype appeared once. CDR3 amino acids: CASSSNGERHPYEQYF. CDR3 DNA sequence: TGTGCCAGCAGTTCAAATGGGGAGCGGCATCCCTACGAGCAGTACTTC. The chain is built from TRBV27 and TRBJ2-7, with a weak D call TRBD2 (5 bases). This CDR3 comprises 16 residues. V lost 4 bases and J lost 2, with 18 bases in between. Germline V gives CDR1 MNHEY, CDR2 SMNVEV (reference sequence).

In this sample, this clonotype turned up many times. CDR3 protein: CASTRTENSPLHF. As DNA, the CDR3 is TGCGCCAGCACGAGGACAGAAAATTCACCCCTCCACTTT. This chain joins TRBV5-1 and TRBJ1-6, with D possibly matching TRBD1 (6 bases). The germline CDR1 and CDR2 sequences are SGHRS and YFSETQ. The CDR3 extends over 13 amino acids. Trimming removed 6 bases at V and 7 bases at J, with 11 bases between.

This clonotype was counted only a few times. The chain recombines TRBV6-1 with TRBJ2-1; D ambiguous. Trimming pared 2 bases from V and 3 bases from J, leaving 5 bases between. CDR3 length: 13 residues. Looked up from germline, CDR1 is MNHNS and CDR2 is SASEGT. The CDR3 DNA reads as TGTGCCAGCAGTGAACCGGGCTACAATGAGCAGTTCTTC. This codes for CASSEPGYNEQFF.

The rearrangement joins TRBV7-2 to TRBJ1-2; the D gene is possibly TRBD1 (5 bases). With 5 bases removed from V and 2 bases from J, the gap between germline ends came to 18 bases. This CDR3 has 16 residues. Germline values: CDR1 SGHTA, CDR2 FQGNSA. CDR3 protein: CASSPYSRGLNYGYTF. The CDR3 nucleotides are TGTGCCAGCAGCCCGTACTCAAGGGGTTTGAACTATGGCTACACCTTC.